The 23 T cell receptor beta chains below all came from one sample that was sequenced in a study of blood T cell repertoires in COVID-19. This table comes from immunoSEQ multiplex PCR, and its TCRdb copy is limited to in-frame clones, with some not included. The table records some 240,000 clones, about 86% of them present only once. Source material: PBMCs or T cells enriched from blood (not recorded which). The receptor set was obtained from a young man with acute COVID-19.

The chain couples TRBV29-1 to TRBJ1-3; possible D gene TRBD1, 5 bases. V was clipped by 6 bases and J by 0 bases, with 12 bases between them. The CDR3 sequence is 14 residues long. Germline-derived CDR1 and CDR2 are SQVTM and ANQGSEA. Here the CDR3 DNA reads TGCAGCGTACGGACACCACTCTCTGGAAACACCATATATTTT. Translation: CSVRTPLSGNTIYF. Full variable domain (remainder filled in from reference TRBV29-1 and TRBJ1-3): SAVISQKPSRDICQRGTSLTIQCQVDSQVTMMFWYRQQPGQSLTLIATANQGSEATYESGFVIDKFPISRPNLTFSTLTVSNMSPEDSSIYLCSVRTPLSGNTIYFGEGSWLTVV.

J is TRBJ1-5 and V is TRBV30; TRBD1 is a possible D gene (6 bases). Germline V gives CDR1 GTSNPN, CDR2 SVGIG (reference sequence). V was cut by 0 bases and J by 9 bases, with 15 bases left in between. The CDR3 length is 14 residues. CDR3 in DNA: TGTGCCTGGAGTGTTTTAGCAGGGGTAGGGCCCCAGCATTTT. This sequence encodes CAWSVLAGVGPQHF.

The V gene is TRBV29-1, the J gene TRBJ2-6; D is perhaps TRBD1 (5 bases). V was shortened by 5 bases and J by 4 bases, with 12 bases between the two germline ends. The germline gives CDR1 SQVTM, CDR2 ANQGSEA. The CDR3 contains 14 residues. CDR3 amino acids: CSVRGSVGANVLTF. In DNA form, the CDR3 reads TGCAGCGTTAGGGGCTCGGTGGGGGCCAACGTCCTGACTTTC. The full variable domain, rest sourced from reference TRBV29-1 and TRBJ2-6, is SAVISQKPSRDICQRGTSLTIQCQVDSQVTMMFWYRQQPGQSLTLIATANQGSEATYESGFVIDKFPISRPNLTFSTLTVSNMSPEDSSIYLCSVRGSVGANVLTFGAGSRLTVL.

The chain employs TRBV7-2 and TRBJ2-1; 9 nucleotides align to TRBD2. CDR1 and CDR2 (germline): SGHTA, FQGNSA. With 4 bases clipped from V and 6 bases from J, the junction kept 7 bases outside the gene matches. The CDR3 sequence is 15 residues long. CDR3 coding DNA: TGTGCCAGCAGCTCTAGCGGGATGCTGACCAATGAGCAGTTCTTC. Translated, it gives CASSSSGMLTNEQFF.

The chain recombines TRBV2 with TRBJ1-1; possible D gene TRBD1, 6 bases. Germline V gene lookup returns CDR1 SNHLY and CDR2 FYNNEI. This CDR3 is built from 15 residues. V shed 4 bases and J shed 8 bases, with 20 bases lying between them. The CDR3 region has the DNA TGTGCCAGCAGTGGTAGACAGGTACGAACACTCGAAGCTTTCTTT. Translation gives CASSGRQVRTLEAFF.

The rearrangement uses TRBV11-2 and TRBJ1-2; D might be TRBD1 (5 bases). The ends were cut back, 1 base at V and 10 bases at J, with 16 bases in the middle. Per germline, CDR1 SGHAT and CDR2 FQNNGV. The CDR3 loop spans 14 amino acids. The CDR3 sequence: CASSLVPGPHFYTF. The CDR3 region has the DNA TGTGCCAGCAGCTTAGTTCCAGGGCCCCACTTCTACACCTTC. Full variable domain (outside the CDR3, taken from reference TRBV11-2 and TRBJ1-2): EAGVAQSPRYKIIEKRQSVAFWCNPISGHATLYWYQQILGQGPKLLIQFQNNGVVDDSQLPKDRFSAERLKGVDSTLKIQPAKLEDSAVYLCASSLVPGPHFYTFGSGTRLTVV.

This chain uses TRBV27 with TRBJ1-5; D remains unclear. There are 13 residues in the CDR3. Trimming pared 6 bases from V and 0 bases from J, leaving 6 bases between. The germline V gene encodes CDR1 MNHEY and CDR2 SMNVEV (reference sequence). This chain's CDR3 is CASRSNSNQPQHF. The CDR3 coding sequence is TGTGCCAGCAGGTCCAATAGCAATCAGCCCCAGCATTTT.

This chain links TRBV11-2 with TRBJ2-5; a weak D match, TRBD1 (5 bases). Germline CDR1 is SGHAT and CDR2 is FQNNGV. Trimming pared 2 bases from V and 5 bases from J, leaving 18 bases between. CDR3 size: 16 residues. CDR3 coding DNA: TGTGCCAGCAGCTTAAATACAGGACGGGCGCGGGAGACCCAGTACTTC. Its protein product is CASSLNTGRARETQYF. The full variable domain, with the rest looked up from reference TRBV11-2 and TRBJ2-5, is EAGVAQSPRYKIIEKRQSVAFWCNPISGHATLYWYQQILGQGPKLLIQFQNNGVVDDSQLPKDRFSAERLKGVDSTLKIQPAKLEDSAVYLCASSLNTGRARETQYFGPGTRLLVL.

The chain joins TRBV6-5 to TRBJ2-2; 9 positions agree with TRBD1. There are 16 residues in the CDR3. V lost 2 bases to trimming and J lost 3 bases; unmatched junction nucleotides: 4. Germline assignment: CDR1 MNHEY and CDR2 SVGAGI. The CDR3 DNA sequence: TGTGCCAGCAGTTACCCTACAGGGGGCCACACCGGGGAGCTGTTTTTT. Amino acid sequence: CASSYPTGGHTGELFF.

The V gene is TRBV19, the J gene TRBJ2-5, with D maybe TRBD2 (5 bases). V dropped 6 bases and J dropped 1 base, with 15 bases sitting between them. CDR1 is LNHDA, CDR2 SQIVND, per germline (reference sequence). CDR3 length: 15 residues. The CDR3 region has the DNA TGTGCCAGTAGCTTCATGAATCGGGGCCAAGAGACCCAGTACTTC. Residues: CASSFMNRGQETQYF.

This chain joins TRBV4-2 and TRBJ2-1, with D perhaps TRBD2 (5 bases). CDR1 and CDR2 from the germline V gene are LGHNA and YNFKEQ. The CDR3 runs to 15 residues. V lost 4 bases, J lost 0 bases, and 10 bases lay in between. CDR3 sequence: CASSPQEGSYNEQFF. The CDR3 DNA sequence: TGTGCCAGCAGCCCCCAAGAGGGCTCCTACAATGAGCAGTTCTTC.

CDR3 region: CASRETIGTLGEAFF. The CDR3 region has the DNA TGTGCCAGCAGAGAAACTATTGGGACACTAGGCGAAGCTTTCTTT. The chain joins TRBV7-9 to TRBJ1-1, with D perhaps TRBD1 (6 bases). CDR1 is SEHNR and CDR2 is FQNEAQ in the germline V gene (reference sequence). The CDR3 totals 15 residues. V was trimmed by 6 bases and J by 8 bases, leaving 22 bases between them.

With respect to this clone: A read error may account for a junction end that differs from germline. The V and J genes are TRBV5-1 and TRBJ2-3, with D tentatively TRBD2 (6 bases). CDR1 is SGHRS, CDR2 YFSETQ, per germline. The CDR3 is 17 amino acids. The CDR3 here is CASSLGLLARSTDTQYF. CDR3 DNA sequence: TGTGCCAGCAGCTTGGGCCTTCTAGCGAGAAGCACAGATACGCAGTATTTT.

This chain uses TRBV7-2 with TRBJ2-1, with 13 bases fitting TRBD2. Germline loops: CDR1 SGHTA, CDR2 FQGNSA. J gave up 6 bases and V 3 bases, and 5 bases lay outside the gene matches. The length of the CDR3 is 16 residues. CDR3 sequence reads: CASSFTSGGALNEQFF. The CDR3 nucleotides are TGTGCCAGCAGCTTTACTAGCGGGGGGGCACTCAATGAGCAGTTCTTC.

The chain joins TRBV29-1 to TRBJ1-3, with D possibly matching TRBD1 (6 bases). Germline CDR1 and CDR2: SQVTM and ANQGSEA. The CDR3 totals 12 residues. V lost 5 bases and J lost 4, with 9 bases in between. CDR3 bases: TGCAGCGTTAGGACAGAGGGAAACACCATATATTTT. Translating it yields CSVRTEGNTIYF.

The gene calls are TRBV7-8 and TRBJ1-5, with D tentatively TRBD1 (5 bases). Germline V CDR1 and CDR2: SGHVS, FQNEAQ. This CDR3 is 11 amino acids long. Between the trimmed V and J ends, which lost 6 bases and 11 bases, there was a span of 11 bases. In DNA form, the CDR3 reads TGTGCCAGCAGTCAAGACAGAGCCCAGCATTTT. Amino acid sequence: CASSQDRAQHF.

The CDR3 loop is CASSSTVAGNTIYF. The CDR3 DNA follows: TGTGCCAGCAGCTCCACCGTAGCAGGAAACACCATATATTTT. The J gene is TRBJ1-3, the V gene TRBV5-5; D is undetermined. V was trimmed by 3 bases and J by 4 bases, leaving 11 bases between them. In germline, CDR1 is SGHKS, CDR2 YYEKEE (reference sequence). The CDR3 has 14 residues.

The V call is TRBV4-3, the J call TRBJ1-4; 7 bases align to TRBD1. This CDR3 spans 18 amino acids. The V gene's germline CDR1 is LGHNA and CDR2 YSLEER. V dropped 2 bases and J dropped 0; count of bases not matched to a gene: 9. CDR3 sequence reads: CASSQTGDGFATNEKLFF. The DNA of the CDR3 is TGCGCCAGCAGCCAAACAGGGGACGGCTTTGCAACTAATGAAAAACTGTTTTTT.

The chain is built from TRBV27 and TRBJ1-3; 7 bases are shared with TRBD1. Germline V gives CDR1 MNHEY, CDR2 SMNVEV (reference sequence). Trimming at V came to 8 bases and at J to 0 bases, leaving 13 bases not matched to a gene. CDR3 length: 17 residues. The chain's CDR3 is CASSRQGRTLSGNTIYF. The CDR3, as DNA: TGTGCCAGCTCGAGACAGGGACGGACCCTCTCTGGAAACACCATATATTTT.

In this sample, this clone turned up once. The V call is TRBV19, the J call TRBJ2-3; 8 bases are a match to TRBD1. This CDR3 comprises 11 residues. Germline trimming cut 9 bases from V and 9 bases from J; bases unmatched to any gene: 5. CDR1 LNHDA and CDR2 SQIVND come from the germline V gene (reference sequence). The CDR3 is CASSTGETQYF. The CDR3 DNA sequence: TGTGCCAGCTCGACAGGGGAGACGCAGTATTTT. Combining the CDR3 with reference TRBV19 and TRBJ2-3 gives the whole variable domain DGGITQSPKYLFRKEGQNVTLSCEQNLNHDAMYWYRQDPGQGLRLIYYSQIVNDFQKGDIAEGYSVSREKKESFPLTVTSAQKNPTAFYLCASSTGETQYFGPGTRLTVL.

This clone was counted a single time. The genes are TRBV12-1 and TRBJ1-1; the table's D call of TRBD1 was not tested on the DNA. TRBV12-1 is an annotated pseudogene. The CDR3 is 11 amino acids. CDR3 sequence reads: CASPGVTEAFF. The CDR3 region has the DNA TGTGCCAGCCCAGGGGTCACTGAAGCTTTCTTT.

The CDR3 DNA reads as TGTGCCAGCAGCAGAAACGACGGGGGGAATTCACCCCTCCACTTT. Amino acids: CASSRNDGGNSPLHF. The rearrangement links TRBV7-9 to TRBJ1-6, with D maybe TRBD1 (5 bases). From germline, CDR1 is SEHNR and CDR2 FQNEAQ (reference sequence). V was pared by 5 bases and J by 7 bases, with 15 bases between. The CDR3 spans 15 residues.

V usage is TRBV15 and J usage is TRBJ1-5; 7 bases map to TRBD1. The CDR3 length is 15 residues. J was trimmed by 5 bases and V by 2 bases; bases with no gene match: 6. Germline V gene lookup returns CDR1 LNHNV and CDR2 YYDKDF (reference sequence). The CDR3 DNA sequence: TGTGCCACCAGCAGATCCTCAGGGGGGCATCAGCCCCAGCATTTT. Amino acid sequence: CATSRSSGGHQPQHF.